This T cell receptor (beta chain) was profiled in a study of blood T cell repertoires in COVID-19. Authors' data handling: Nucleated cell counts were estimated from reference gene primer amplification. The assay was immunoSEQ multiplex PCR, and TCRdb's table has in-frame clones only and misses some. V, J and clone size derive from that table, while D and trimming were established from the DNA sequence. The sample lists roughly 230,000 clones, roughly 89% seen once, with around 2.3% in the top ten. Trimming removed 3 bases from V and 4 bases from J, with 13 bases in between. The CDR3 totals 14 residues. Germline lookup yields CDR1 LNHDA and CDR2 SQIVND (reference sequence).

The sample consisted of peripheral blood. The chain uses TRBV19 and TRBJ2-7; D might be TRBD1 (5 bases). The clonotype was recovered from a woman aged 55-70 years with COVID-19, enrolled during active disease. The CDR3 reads CASSMQGGIYEQYF. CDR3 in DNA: TGTGCCAGTAGTATGCAGGGTGGAATTTACGAGCAGTACTTC.